One and the same sample provided the 14 T cell receptor beta chains below, sequenced in a study of blood T cell repertoires in COVID-19. The protocol was immunoSEQ multiplex PCR, while the TCRdb copy is restricted to in-frame clones and leaves out a portion. This sample yields 300,000 to 450,000 clones, of which roughly 77% are seen a single time; around 1.1% belongs to the top ten. The sample consisted of peripheral blood. These receptors all stem from a human donor with acute or convalescent COVID-19. The donor label of this sample is uncertain.

The chain has TRBV4-1 and TRBJ2-5; D is possibly TRBD1 (5 bases). Germline loops: CDR1 MGHRA, CDR2 YSYEKL. Trimming took off 1 base at V and 7 bases at J, with 13 bases between the two ends. This CDR3 is built from 14 residues. The CDR3 region is CASSQGTGQRTQYF. The CDR3 bases are TGCGCCAGCAGCCAAGGTACAGGTCAGAGGACCCAGTACTTC.

This chain links TRBV11-2 with TRBJ1-6; D is possibly TRBD1 (6 bases). Deletions cut 5 bases from V and 9 bases from J, with 17 bases between. The CDR3 runs to 15 residues. CDR1 SGHAT and CDR2 FQNNGV come from the germline V gene. In nucleotides, the CDR3 is TGTGCCAGCAGCCGACGGGAGGCCAGGGGTTCACCCCTCCACTTT. This sequence encodes CASSRREARGSPLHF.

The chain recombines TRBV10-3 with TRBJ2-7; 9 bases are a match to TRBD1. This CDR3 has 16 amino acids. The trim removed 0 bases at V and 7 bases at J, leaving 10 bases unmatched. Germline V gene sequence: CDR1 ENHRY, CDR2 SYGVKD. The CDR3, as DNA: TGTGCCATCAGTGAGTCGTTAGGGACAGGGCCGTGGGAGCAGTACTTC. Its translation is CAISESLGTGPWEQYF.

The rearrangement links TRBV10-3 to TRBJ1-6; D gene ambiguous. Trimming left V 0 bases short and J 10 bases short, with 16 bases between. Germline V gives CDR1 ENHRY, CDR2 SYGVKD. The CDR3 loop spans 16 amino acids. The CDR3 protein is CAISESSAGLGSPLHF. In DNA form, the CDR3 reads TGTGCCATCAGTGAGTCGTCGGCGGGGTTAGGATCACCCCTCCACTTT.

The rearrangement links TRBV6-5 to TRBJ1-6, with unresolved D. V was cut by 0 bases and J by 5 bases, with 11 bases left in between. Germline CDR1 and CDR2: MNHEY and SVGAGI. This CDR3 is built from 16 residues. This chain's CDR3 is CASSYSVNADNSPLHF. CDR3 in DNA: TGTGCCAGCAGTTACTCCGTTAACGCGGATAATTCACCCCTCCACTTT.

This chain links TRBV11-2 with TRBJ2-7; 9 bases fit TRBD2. Per germline, CDR1 SGHAT and CDR2 FQNNGV. The CDR3 has 14 residues. The junction had 2 bases not matched to a gene; V was cut back by 3 bases and J by 2 bases. The CDR3 nucleotides are TGTGCCAGCAGCTTCCCTAGCGGGGCCTACGAGCAGTACTTC. It codes for CASSFPSGAYEQYF.

The CDR3 DNA sequence: TGTGCCAGCAGCTCTGGACAGGGGCCACGTCTAGGCTACACCTTC. Translation: CASSSGQGPRLGYTF. J is TRBJ1-2 and V is TRBV13, with 9 bases identical to TRBD1. The CDR3 contains 15 residues. V lost 4 bases, J lost 8 bases, and 11 bases stayed unmatched. Germline V lookup: CDR1 PRHDT, CDR2 FYEKMQ (reference sequence).

The rearrangement uses TRBV18 and TRBJ1-2; D unresolved. Germline values: CDR1 KGHSH, CDR2 LQKENI. The ends were cut back, 3 bases at V and 4 bases at J, with 15 bases in the middle. The length of the CDR3 is 15 residues. The DNA for the CDR3 is TGTGCCAGCTCACCCACCCGGGGAGTAACCTATGGCTACACCTTC. The encoded protein is CASSPTRGVTYGYTF.

This clone showed up just once. The chain has TRBV6-5 and TRBJ1-2; D perhaps matches TRBD1 (6 bases). This CDR3 has 14 residues. The V gene lost 8 bases and the J gene lost 2 bases, with 15 bases spanning the gap. CDR1 MNHEY and CDR2 SVGAGI come from the germline V gene. CDR3 loop: CASAPWGQNYGYTF. CDR3 nucleotides: TGTGCCAGCGCACCCTGGGGACAAAACTATGGCTACACCTTC.

This clone has a single count. V and J are TRBV11-2 and TRBJ2-2; weak D call: TRBD2 (6 bases). The V end lost 10 bases, the J end lost 9 bases, and 24 bases lay between the germline ends. The CDR3 is made up of 15 amino acids. CDR1 SGHAT and CDR2 FQNNGV come from the germline V gene. CDR3 DNA sequence: TGTGCCACCAAAACGGCAACGGGAGTCCAGAGGGAGCTGTTTTTT. Its translation: CATKTATGVQRELFF.

The CDR3 is CASQYPTGGNSPLHF. CDR3 in DNA: TGTGCCAGTCAATACCCGACAGGGGGAAATTCACCCCTCCACTTT. The chain combines TRBV28 with TRBJ1-6; 9 positions match TRBD1. V shed 9 bases and J 7 bases; nucleotides not matched to a gene: 10. The CDR3 is 15 residues long. Germline V lookup: CDR1 MDHEN, CDR2 SYDVKM. The full variable domain, with the rest looked up from reference TRBV28 and TRBJ1-6, is DVKVTQSSRYLVKRTGEKVFLECVQDMDHENMFWYRQDPGLGLRLIYFSYDVKMKEKGDIPEGYSVSREKKERFSLILESASTNQTSMYLCASQYPTGGNSPLHFGNGTRLTVT.

The rearrangement uses TRBV18 and TRBJ1-2; the D is unclear. The CDR3 loop spans 14 amino acids. The V gene's germline CDR1 is KGHSH and CDR2 LQKENI. V was cut by 3 bases and J by 3 bases, with 11 bases left in between. The CDR3 coding sequence is TGTGCCAGCTCACCGGTAATAGAAGACTATGGCTACACCTTC. The encoded protein is CASSPVIEDYGYTF.

The J gene is TRBJ1-4, the V gene TRBV6-6, with 8 bases identical to TRBD1. CDR1 is MNHNY and CDR2 is SVGAGI in the germline V gene (reference sequence). V gave up 0 bases and J gave up 11 bases; unmatched junction bases: 5. The CDR3 has 14 amino acids. CDR3 residues: CASSYSGQGGKLFF. CDR3 DNA: TGTGCCAGCAGTTACTCAGGACAGGGTGGGAAACTGTTTTTT.

This clone occurred a few times. The chain combines TRBV14 with TRBJ1-2; 8 bases align to TRBD1. V shed 3 bases, J shed 8 bases, and the junction held 5 bases outside the gene matches. Germline V gives CDR1 SGHDN, CDR2 FVKESK. This CDR3 is built from 13 residues. The CDR3 DNA reads as TGTGCCAGCAGCCACAGGACAGGGTGGGGCTACACCTTC. Encoded protein: CASSHRTGWGYTF.